The rows below give T cell receptor beta chains drawn from one sample of a study of shared clonotypes between healthy human individuals. Using immunoSEQ multiplex PCR, the repertoire was profiled, and TCRdb retains in-frame clones only, with some absent. There are some 2.1 million clones in the sample; about 95% occur only once, and around 0.13% lies in the top ten. The specimen sequenced was naive CD4+ T cells sorted from blood. Receptors were obtained from a man aged 18 to 30 in good health. Both conserved end residues are part of each CDR3. The D gene is left open where the match is weak. The size field is filled for only some rows; it gives once, few, many or a size class.

CDR3 | DNA | size | D | J | V
CASSQMQDGYNEQFF | TGTGCCAGCAGCCAAATGCAGGACGGTTACAATGAGCAGTTCTTC | once | NA | TRBJ2-1 | TRBV11-2
CASSQDLRGHEQFF | TGCGCCAGCAGCCAAGATTTACGAGGTCATGAGCAGTTCTTC | NA | NA | TRBJ2-1 | TRBV4-1
CSVTRGHTEAFF | TGCAGCGTGACGCGGGGGCACACTGAAGCTTTCTTT | NA | NA | TRBJ1-1 | TRBV29-1
CAWSRNGGTEAFF | TGTGCCTGGAGTAGGAACGGGGGCACTGAAGCTTTCTTT | NA | NA | TRBJ1-1 | TRBV30
CASSLGGGSYNEQFF | TGTGCCAGCAGCTTGGGCGGGGGTTCCTACAATGAGCAGTTCTTC | NA | TRBD2 | TRBJ2-1 | TRBV5-4
CASSWGQNNEQFF | TGCGCCAGCAGCTGGGGACAGAACAATGAGCAGTTCTTC | NA | TRBD1 | TRBJ2-1 | TRBV5-1
CASSRALSYEQYF | TGTGCCAGCTCACGGGCCCTATCCTACGAGCAGTACTTC | NA | NA | TRBJ2-7 | TRBV18
CASSLRATGSTGELFF | TGTGCCAGCAGCTTACGGGCGACAGGGAGCACCGGGGAGCTGTTTTTT | NA | TRBD1 | TRBJ2-2 | TRBV7-2
CAWRIGGTSTDTQYF | TGTGCCTGGAGGATCGGGGGGACCAGCACAGATACGCAGTATTTT | NA | TRBD2 | TRBJ2-3 | TRBV30
CASSLAGENTEAFF | TGCGCCAGCAGCTTGGCCGGGGAGAACACTGAAGCTTTCTTT | NA | NA | TRBJ1-1 | TRBV5-1
CASSAAGGIYEQYF | TGTGCCAGTAGCGCGGCAGGGGGCATCTACGAGCAGTACTTC | NA | TRBD1 | TRBJ2-7 | TRBV19
CASSGQPGTGRNTGELFF | TGTGCCAGTAGTGGTCAACCCGGGACAGGGCGGAACACCGGGGAGCTGTTTTTT | NA | TRBD1 | TRBJ2-2 | TRBV19
CASSLEGGPGEQYF | TGCGCCAGCAGCTTAGAGGGAGGGCCGGGCGAGCAGTACTTC | NA | TRBD2 | TRBJ2-7 | TRBV5-1
CASSPKLPGSSPLHF | TGTGCCAGCTCACCCAAATTACCAGGGTCCTCACCCCTCCACTTT | NA | NA | TRBJ1-6 | TRBV18
CASSLFGTGGYEQYF | TGTGCCAGCAGCCTATTCGGGACAGGGGGCTACGAGCAGTACTTC | NA | TRBD1 | TRBJ2-7 | TRBV7-2
CATSREEGYTEAFF | TGTGCCACCAGCAGAGAAGAGGGTTACACTGAAGCTTTCTTT | NA | NA | TRBJ1-1 | TRBV15
CASSLVGPILYGYTF | TGTGCCAGCAGCTTAGTGGGACCGATTCTCTATGGCTACACCTTC | NA | NA | TRBJ1-2 | TRBV7-2
CASSPGQGITYEQYF | TGTGCCAGCAGCCCCGGACAGGGGATAACCTACGAGCAGTACTTC | NA | TRBD1 | TRBJ2-7 | TRBV7-2
CASSFSQPLIDEQFF | TGCGCCAGCAGCTTCTCACAGCCGCTTATCGATGAGCAGTTCTTC | NA | NA | TRBJ2-1 | TRBV5-1
CASSFRDRNTEAFF | TGTGCCAGCAGCTTCCGGGACAGGAACACTGAAGCTTTCTTT | NA | TRBD1 | TRBJ1-1 | TRBV5-6
CASSLRGTSVSTDTQYF | TGTGCCAGCAGCTTAAGAGGGACTAGCGTTAGCACAGATACGCAGTATTTT | NA | TRBD2 | TRBJ2-3 | TRBV7-2
CASSYSGQGIYEQYF | TGTGCCAGCAGTTACTCCGGACAGGGGATCTACGAGCAGTACTTC | NA | TRBD1 | TRBJ2-7 | TRBV6-5
CAWSGPGEQYF | TGTGCCTGGAGCGGGCCCGGCGAGCAGTACTTC | NA | NA | TRBJ2-7 | TRBV30
CAWSAGTGPNSPLHF | TGTGCCTGGAGTGCTGGGACAGGCCCTAATTCACCCCTCCACTTT | NA | TRBD1 | TRBJ1-6 | TRBV30
CASSLGGGRTGELFF | TGCGCCAGCAGCTTGGGCGGGGGGCGAACCGGGGAGCTGTTTTTT | NA | TRBD2 | TRBJ2-2 | TRBV5-1
CASSFGASYNEQFF | TGTGCTAGCAGCTTTGGGGCCTCCTACAATGAGCAGTTCTTC | NA | NA | TRBJ2-1 | TRBV7-7
CASSLVPLGPSGGYTF | TGCGCCAGCAGCCTGGTCCCCCTCGGACCATCGGGGGGCTACACCTTC | NA | NA | TRBJ1-2 | TRBV5-1
CASSDWTSGGTDTQYF | TGTGCCAGCAGTGACTGGACTAGCGGGGGCACAGATACGCAGTATTTT | NA | TRBD2 | TRBJ2-3 | TRBV6-4
CASSEAVQGIRTEAFF | TGTGCCAGCAGTGAAGCGGTGCAGGGGATTCGCACTGAAGCTTTCTTT | NA | NA | TRBJ1-1 | TRBV6-1
CASSIAKQAVNIQYF | TGTGCCAGTAGTATCGCGAAACAGGCGGTAAACATTCAGTACTTC | NA | NA | TRBJ2-4 | TRBV19
CASSPGQGAKGHGQPQHF | TGCGCCAGCAGCCCGGGACAGGGGGCGAAGGGCCATGGACAGCCCCAGCATTTT | NA | TRBD1 | TRBJ1-5 | TRBV5-1
CASSRGQGAGNTEAFF | TGTGCCAGCAGCCGGGGACAGGGTGCGGGGAACACTGAAGCTTTCTTT | NA | TRBD1 | TRBJ1-1 | TRBV9
CASMDWETQYF | TGTGCCAGCATGGACTGGGAGACCCAGTACTTC | NA | NA | TRBJ2-5 | TRBV2
CASAGSGGATEAFF | TGTGCCAGCGCCGGGTCAGGGGGGGCCACTGAAGCTTTCTTT | NA | TRBD1 | TRBJ1-1 | TRBV18
CASSVDPGTGGEQYF | TGTGCCAGCAGCGTAGACCCCGGGACAGGGGGCGAGCAGTACTTC | once | TRBD1 | TRBJ2-7 | TRBV9
CASSPGGGQPQHF | TGTGCCAGCTCACCAGGAGGGGGTCAGCCCCAGCATTTT | NA | NA | TRBJ1-5 | TRBV18
CASSQDRGLAVETQYF | TGCGCCAGCAGCCAAGATCGGGGACTAGCGGTTGAGACCCAGTACTTC | NA | TRBD2 | TRBJ2-5 | TRBV4-1
CSVPLGRGYTF | TGCAGCGTACCTTTGGGGCGCGGCTACACCTTC | NA | NA | TRBJ1-2 | TRBV29-1
CASSEQPRGLSGNTIYF | TGCGCCAGCAGTGAGCAACCGAGGGGGCTCTCTGGAAACACCATATATTTT | NA | TRBD1 | TRBJ1-3 | TRBV10-2
CASYLRYEQYF | TGTGCCAGCTACCTCCGTTACGAGCAGTACTTC | NA | NA | TRBJ2-7 | TRBV2
CASSSYVVHEQYF | TGTGCCAGCAGCTCGTACGTAGTCCACGAGCAGTACTTC | NA | NA | TRBJ2-7 | TRBV13
CASSSGTFQETQYF | TGTGCCAGCAGCTCAGGGACGTTCCAAGAGACCCAGTACTTC | NA | NA | TRBJ2-5 | TRBV9
CASSPSGEIYFDEQFF | TGTGCCAGCAGCCCCTCGGGGGAGATCTACTTCGATGAGCAGTTCTTC | NA | NA | TRBJ2-1 | TRBV9
CASSLLFGELFF | TGTGCCAGCAGCTTACTTTTCGGGGAGCTGTTTTTT | NA | NA | TRBJ2-2 | TRBV7-6
CADQAANTGELFF | TGTGCCGACCAGGCAGCGAACACCGGGGAGCTGTTTTTT | NA | NA | TRBJ2-2 | TRBV11-2
CASSQTSGFQETQYF | TGCGCCAGCAGCCAAACTAGCGGGTTCCAAGAGACCCAGTACTTC | NA | TRBD2 | TRBJ2-5 | TRBV4-3
CASPNPLFRTEAFF | TGTGCCAGCCCTAACCCCCTTTTCCGGACTGAAGCTTTCTTT | NA | NA | TRBJ1-1 | TRBV28
CAWSTSGNTIYF | TGTGCCTGGAGTACCTCTGGAAACACCATATATTTT | few | NA | TRBJ1-3 | TRBV30
CAMGARGGMSYNEQFF | TGTGCCATGGGGGCTCGGGGCGGGATGTCCTACAATGAGCAGTTCTTC | NA | NA | TRBJ2-1 | TRBV10-3
CASIGGSNQPQHF | TGTGCCAGCATTGGGGGCAGCAATCAGCCCCAGCATTTT | NA | NA | TRBJ1-5 | TRBV6-1
CASRRTISYEQYF | TGTGCCAGCAGGCGGACGATCTCCTACGAGCAGTACTTC | once | NA | TRBJ2-7 | TRBV27
CASSLGSGFNTGELFF | TGCGCCAGCAGCTTGGGGTCGGGATTTAACACCGGGGAGCTGTTTTTT | NA | NA | TRBJ2-2 | TRBV5-1
CASSGEANTEAFF | TGTGCCAGCAGTGGTGAAGCTAACACTGAAGCTTTCTTT | NA | NA | TRBJ1-1 | TRBV2
CASSFAPYTQYF | TGTGCCAGCAGCTTTGCCCCGTACACCCAGTACTTC | NA | NA | TRBJ2-5 | TRBV7-9
CASSLTATSATYEQYF | TGTGCTAGCAGCTTAACAGCGACTAGCGCGACCTACGAGCAGTACTTC | NA | TRBD2 | TRBJ2-7 | TRBV7-7
CASIPGLDQPQHF | TGTGCCAGCATCCCGGGTTTGGATCAGCCCCAGCATTTT | NA | NA | TRBJ1-5 | TRBV28
CAWLRDLGYTF | TGTGCCTGGTTGCGGGATCTTGGCTACACCTTC | NA | NA | TRBJ1-2 | TRBV30
CAWSTDPGGTGELFF | TGTGCCTGGAGTACGGACCCCGGTGGGACCGGGGAGCTGTTTTTT | NA | NA | TRBJ2-2 | TRBV30
CASSGLSGANVLTF | TGTGCCAGCTCTGGACTTTCTGGGGCCAACGTCCTGACTTTC | NA | NA | TRBJ2-6 | TRBV19
CASSIYPEDRASSYEQYF | TGCGCCAGCAGCATCTATCCGGAGGACAGGGCTAGCTCCTACGAGCAGTACTTC | NA | TRBD1 | TRBJ2-7 | TRBV5-1